These 32 T cell receptor beta chains were sequenced from one sample in a study of T-cell reconstitution after alpha-beta-depleted transplantation in children. Unique molecular identifiers were built into the TCRbeta library. TCRdb called the PCR reads again in MiXCR, with one record for every CDR3 protein. The sample holds around 960,000 distinct CDR3 sequences, about 29% seen once. The material sequenced was PBMCs, mostly from graft donor cells, taken 360 days after TCRalphabeta/CD19-depleted stem cell transplant. The receptor source for this set is a boy younger than two who had a stem cell transplant for SCID, so the T cells may come from the graft donor.

The chain combines TRBV11-1 with TRBJ2-1, with D perhaps TRBD1 or TRBD2 (5 bases each). Looked up from germline, CDR1 is SGHAT and CDR2 is FQDESV (reference sequence). The V gene lost 3 bases and the J gene lost 7 bases, with 22 bases spanning the gap. The CDR3 is 17 amino acids. The CDR3 here is CASSFDPGTSPRNEQFF. The CDR3 coding sequence is TGTGCCAGCAGCTTCGATCCCGGGACCAGCCCCCGAAATGAGCAGTTCTTC.

The chain joins TRBV12-3 or TRBV12-4 to TRBJ1-5; D not resolved. The CDR3 consists of 13 residues. V lost 6 bases, J lost 8 bases, and 14 bases lay in between. The CDR3 bases are TGTGCCAGCAGCTCAATGGCGTCGGAGCCCCAGCATTTT. This encodes CASSSMASEPQHF.

The V and J genes are TRBV27 and TRBJ1-1, with no clear D. This CDR3 region has 14 residues. V gave up 4 bases and J gave up 3 bases, with 12 bases separating them. Germline CDR1 reads MNHEY; CDR2 reads SMNVEV (reference sequence). The CDR3 nucleotides read TGTGCCAGCAGTTATAATCCCAGTTACACTGAAGCTTTCTTT. Amino acid sequence: CASSYNPSYTEAFF.

This clonotype has just a few counts. The chain links TRBV7-2 to TRBJ2-3, with 7 bases fitting TRBD1. With V trimmed by 7 bases and J by 6 bases, 16 bases remained unmatched. This CDR3 has 16 residues. Germline V lookup: CDR1 SGHTA, CDR2 FQGNSA. CDR3 DNA sequence: TGTGCCAGCACCCCATGGGGCGAGGGGGCCGAGGATACGCAGTATTTT. As protein: CASTPWGEGAEDTQYF.

This clonotype was counted a few times. The chain links TRBV4-2 to TRBJ2-3; 9 nucleotides align to TRBD2. The CDR3 length is 17 residues. Germline V lookup: CDR1 LGHNA, CDR2 YNFKEQ. V lost 1 base to trimming and J lost 5 bases; unmatched junction nucleotides: 10. For the CDR3, the DNA is TGTGCCAGCAGCCAAGGGCTAGCGGGGCCCCAGGGAGATACGCAGTATTTT. Translated: CASSQGLAGPQGDTQYF.

This clonotype was seen only a few times. This chain joins TRBV7-8 and TRBJ2-3; no firm D call. V was shortened by 4 bases and J by 5 bases, with 25 bases between the two germline ends. This CDR3 has 18 residues. CDR1 and CDR2 (germline): SGHVS, FQNEAQ. The CDR3 loop is CASSSPTGRLSNKDTQYF. In DNA form, the CDR3 reads TGTGCCAGCAGCTCGCCGACTGGCCGCCTATCTAACAAAGATACGCAGTATTTT.

This clonotype was counted only a few times. The chain is built from TRBV2 and TRBJ2-2, with D unresolved. Germline CDR1 reads SNHLY; CDR2 reads FYNNEI. The CDR3 runs to 15 residues. V was trimmed by 5 bases and J by 3 bases, leaving 13 bases between them. Written as DNA, the CDR3 is TGTGCCAGCAGTCCATCGTCAATGGACACCGGGGAGCTGTTTTTT. Translated: CASSPSSMDTGELFF.

The chain recombines TRBV27 with TRBJ2-3; D call uncertain. This CDR3 contains 15 residues. Per germline, CDR1 MNHEY and CDR2 SMNVEV (reference sequence). Trimming shortened V by 5 bases and J by 0 bases, and 12 bases separated the two germline ends. The CDR3 nucleotides are TGTGCCAGCAGTACAAAGGGCCTTAGCACAGATACGCAGTATTTT. It specifies CASSTKGLSTDTQYF.

This clonotype was observed a handful of times. The chain joins TRBV6-1 to TRBJ2-1, with 10 bases lining up with TRBD2. Germline V gene lookup returns CDR1 MNHNS and CDR2 SASEGT. The CDR3 length is 16 residues. The trim removed 8 bases at V and 1 base at J, leaving 8 bases unmatched. CDR3 amino acids: CASQGSGGLSYNEQFF. Written as DNA, the CDR3 is TGTGCCAGCCAAGGTAGCGGGGGGTTGTCCTACAATGAGCAGTTCTTC.

Points on this clonotype: A read error is likely, as this CDR3 ends without the conserved phenylalanine or tryptophan. The genes are TRBV5-1 and TRBJ2-3; D uncertain. Germline V CDR1 and CDR2: SGHRS, YFSETQ. V lost 1 base, J lost 3 bases, and 9 bases lay in between. This CDR3 has 14 amino acids. CDR3 nucleotides: TGCGCCAGCAGCTTGTTGTCCCATACAGATACGCAGTATATT. This gives the protein CASSLLSHTDTQYI.

This clonotype was observed a few times. This rearrangement joins TRBV20-1 to TRBJ1-2; D not resolved. V dropped 0 bases and J dropped 7 bases, with 12 bases sitting between them. CDR1 is DFQATT and CDR2 is SNEGSKA in the germline V gene (reference sequence). The CDR3 runs 13 residues. Here the CDR3 reads CSARDPGESGYTF. For the CDR3, the DNA is TGCAGTGCTAGAGACCCCGGGGAGTCTGGCTACACCTTC.

This clonotype has only a few counts. The chain recombines TRBV7-9 with TRBJ1-1, with 7 bases fitting TRBD1. The V and J ends lost 5 bases and 1 base, in that order; junction bases with no gene match: 7. The germline V gene has CDR1 SEHNR and CDR2 FQNEAQ (reference sequence). The CDR3 sequence is 15 residues long. CDR3: CASSPKGAANTEAFF. The CDR3 nucleotides are TGTGCCAGCAGCCCGAAGGGGGCGGCGAACACTGAAGCTTTCTTT. The variable domain in full, completed from reference TRBV7-9 and TRBJ1-1, reads DTGVSQNPRHKITKRGQNVTFRCDPISEHNRLYWYRQTLGQGPEFLTYFQNEAQLEKSRLLSDRFSAERPKGSFSTLEIQRTEQGDSAMYLCASSPKGAANTEAFFGQGTRLTVV.

The chain employs TRBV10-3 and TRBJ1-6, with D uncertain. There are 14 residues in the CDR3. Between the trimmed V and J ends, which lost 2 bases and 9 bases, there was a span of 11 bases. CDR1 is ENHRY, CDR2 SYGVKD, per germline. The CDR3 loop is CAISEVDGSSPLHF. CDR3 DNA sequence: TGTGCCATCAGTGAGGTCGACGGGAGTTCACCCCTCCACTTT.

The rearrangement links TRBV20-1 to TRBJ1-1; perhaps TRBD1 as D (6 bases). Germline V gene data show CDR1 as DFQATT and CDR2 as SNEGSKA (reference sequence). Between the trimmed V and J ends, which lost 1 base and 1 base, there was a span of 16 bases. The CDR3 length is 16 residues. The CDR3: CSARGQGREWNTEAFF. The CDR3 nucleotides read TGCAGTGCTAGAGGCCAGGGGCGCGAATGGAACACTGAAGCTTTCTTT.

The chain couples TRBV5-1 to TRBJ2-5, with 7 nucleotides matching TRBD1. The V segment lost 0 bases and the J segment 4 bases; nucleotides outside the gene matches: 6. In germline, CDR1 is SGHRS, CDR2 YFSETQ. This CDR3 region has 15 residues. CDR3 amino acids: CASSLEAPGGETQYF. The DNA for the CDR3 is TGCGCCAGCAGCTTGGAGGCCCCAGGGGGAGAGACCCAGTACTTC.

This chain connects TRBV30 to TRBJ2-7; 11 bases are a match to TRBD1. CDR1 and CDR2 from the germline V gene are GTSNPN and SVGIG (reference sequence). The trim removed 4 bases at V and 4 bases at J, leaving 15 bases unmatched. This CDR3 has 17 residues. DNA for the CDR3: TGTGCCTGGAAATATGGGACAGGGGGAAAGTCCGGGTACGAGCAGTACTTC. Translating gives CAWKYGTGGKSGYEQYF.

This sequence joins TRBV6-5 and TRBJ2-3; weak D call: TRBD2 (5 bases). The CDR3 runs to 15 residues. The germline V and J ends were trimmed by 2 bases and 2 bases, with 11 bases remaining between them. In germline, CDR1 is MNHEY, CDR2 SVGAGI. The CDR3 protein is CASSYQGLATDTQYF. DNA of the CDR3: TGTGCCAGCAGTTACCAAGGACTTGCCACAGATACGCAGTATTTT.

V and J are TRBV12-3 or TRBV12-4 and TRBJ2-3, with a weak D call TRBD1 (6 bases). Trimming took 4 bases from V and 0 from J, leaving 14 bases between them. The CDR3 sequence is 16 residues long. The CDR3 nucleotides are TGTGCCAGCAGTTACCAGGGGCAGGAAAGCACAGATACGCAGTATTTT. Its protein product is CASSYQGQESTDTQYF.

In this sample, this clonotype turned up many times. The J gene is TRBJ2-7, the V gene TRBV28; 7 bases map to TRBD2. The CDR3 consists of 15 residues. V shed 2 bases, J shed 4 bases, and the junction held 8 bases outside the gene matches. The germline CDR1 and CDR2 sequences are MDHEN and SYDVKM. In DNA form, the CDR3 reads TGTGCCAGCAGTTTACCACTAAACGGGGGGTACGAGCAGTACTTC. Translation gives CASSLPLNGGYEQYF.

This rearrangement joins TRBV7-3 to TRBJ2-2; 7 bases are shared with TRBD2. The CDR3 length is 14 residues. V trimming: 8 bases; J trimming: 6 bases; junction bases outside the gene matches: 9. Per the germline V gene, CDR1 is SGHTA and CDR2 is FQGTGA. The DNA for the CDR3 is TGTGCCAGCGGGGGGGGGAGCCGGGCCGGGGAGCTGTTTTTT. Its translation: CASGGGSRAGELFF. Supplemented by reference TRBV7-3 and TRBJ2-2, the full variable domain reads GAGVSQTPSNKVTEKGKYVELRCDPISGHTALYWYRQSLGQGPEFLIYFQGTGAADDSGLPNDRFFAVRPEGSVSTLKIQRTERGDSAVYLCASGGGSRAGELFFGEGSRLTVL.

In this sample, this clonotype turned up many times. The chain employs TRBV5-5 and TRBJ2-1; the D gene is possibly TRBD1 (5 bases). V dropped 1 base and J dropped 6 bases, with 20 bases sitting between them. Germline loops: CDR1 SGHKS, CDR2 YYEKEE (reference sequence). The CDR3 is 17 residues long. In nucleotides, the CDR3 is TGTGCCAGCAGCTTGACTGCAGGACACTATCTGCGCAATGAGCAGTTCTTC. Residues: CASSLTAGHYLRNEQFF.

V and J are TRBV7-3 and TRBJ1-6; 9 nucleotides agree with TRBD1. V dropped 5 bases and J dropped 7; count of bases not matched to a gene: 6. CDR1 and CDR2 from the germline V gene are SGHTA and FQGTGA. The CDR3 totals 15 residues. CDR3 sequence reads: CASSPTGGKNSPLHF. The CDR3 nucleotides read TGTGCCAGCAGCCCAACAGGGGGCAAAAATTCACCCCTCCACTTT.

The V and J genes are TRBV5-1 and TRBJ2-7; D ambiguous. Trimming took off 2 bases at V and 7 bases at J, with 13 bases between the two ends. Per germline, CDR1 SGHRS and CDR2 YFSETQ. This CDR3 comprises 13 residues. The CDR3 DNA follows: TGCGCCAGCAGCTTTTTCGGTTCGGCGGAGCAGTACTTC. It translates to CASSFFGSAEQYF.

This rearrangement joins TRBV10-3 to TRBJ2-7; the D gene is possibly TRBD1 (5 bases). V dropped 10 bases and J dropped 5 bases, with 18 bases sitting between them. The CDR3 runs 13 residues. CDR1 ENHRY and CDR2 SYGVKD come from the germline V gene. CDR3 nucleotide sequence: TGTGCCACCCTGACAGAGCAGGTCCACGAGCAGTACTTC. The encoded protein is CATLTEQVHEQYF.

The CDR3 DNA reads TGTGCCAGCAGCGGGCCCCCTCCCGAGCAGTACTTC. Translation gives CASSGPPPEQYF. The genes are TRBV28 and TRBJ2-7; D gene unclear. In germline, CDR1 is MDHEN, CDR2 SYDVKM. The CDR3 totals 12 residues. V was clipped by 6 bases and J by 6 bases, with 12 bases between them. The full variable domain, rest sourced from reference TRBV28 and TRBJ2-7, is DVKVTQSSRYLVKRTGEKVFLECVQDMDHENMFWYRQDPGLGLRLIYFSYDVKMKEKGDIPEGYSVSREKKERFSLILESASTNQTSMYLCASSGPPPEQYFGPGTRLTVT.

The gene calls are TRBV12-3 or TRBV12-4 and TRBJ2-7; TRBD1 is a possible D gene (6 bases). The CDR3 consists of 15 residues. V was trimmed by 6 bases and J by 0 bases, leaving 15 bases between them. CDR3 nucleotides: TGTGCCAGCAGAATAGACAGGTTGAGCTCCTACGAGCAGTACTTC. Translation: CASRIDRLSSYEQYF.

The sample holds a few counts of this clonotype. The V call is TRBV5-1, the J call TRBJ2-6; D is unresolved. Deletions cut 1 base from V and 0 bases from J, with 5 bases between. This CDR3 spans 15 amino acids. Germline V lookup: CDR1 SGHRS, CDR2 YFSETQ. CDR3: CASSLTVSGANVLTF. The CDR3 DNA reads TGCGCCAGCAGCTTGACCGTCTCTGGGGCCAACGTCCTGACTTTC.

V usage is TRBV2 and J usage is TRBJ2-6; no definite D call. This CDR3 is 16 amino acids long. Germline assignment: CDR1 SNHLY and CDR2 FYNNEI. Trimming stripped 8 bases from V and 1 base from J, with 15 bases between. The CDR3 region has the DNA TGTGCCAGCGAATTGGGTCTTAGGTCTGGGGCCAACGTCCTGACTTTC. This encodes CASELGLRSGANVLTF.

As for this clonotype: This likely reflects a read error, since a far larger clone is one base away. The chain employs TRBV5-1 and TRBJ1-5; TRBD1 might be the D (6 bases). The germline V gene has CDR1 SGHRS and CDR2 YFSETQ. This CDR3 is built from 14 residues. This chain's CDR3 is CACSLEGGNQPQHF. The CDR3 DNA reads TGCGCCTGCAGCTTGGAGGGGGGCAATCAGCCCCAGCATTTT. Based on the CDR3 plus reference TRBV5-1 and TRBJ1-5, the full variable domain is KAGVTQTPRYLIKTRGQQVTLSCSPISGHRSVSWYQQTPGQGLQFLFEYFSETQRNKGNFPGRFSGRQFSNSRSEMNVSTLELGDSALYLCACSLEGGNQPQHFGDGTRLSIL.

This clonotype was seen many times. The rearrangement uses TRBV12-3 or TRBV12-4 and TRBJ2-7; TRBD2 aligns across 13 bases. The CDR3 has 18 amino acids. V dropped 5 bases and J dropped 7; count of bases not matched to a gene: 17. The CDR3 DNA reads TGTGCCAGCAGTGAAGGAGGACTAGCGGGGGCGCCTTGGGATGAGCAGTACTTC. Encoded protein: CASSEGGLAGAPWDEQYF.

This clonotype showed up just a few times. The chain joins TRBV27 to TRBJ2-1; TRBD2 is a possible D gene (5 bases). The CDR3 covers 14 residues. Trimming removed 3 bases from V and 4 bases from J, with 10 bases in between. The V gene's germline CDR1 is MNHEY and CDR2 SMNVEV (reference sequence). The DNA of the CDR3 is TGTGCCAGCAGTTTCCTAGCAGCTTACAATGAGCAGTTCTTC. As protein: CASSFLAAYNEQFF.

This clonotype has more than one count but fewer than ten. The J gene is TRBJ2-5, the V gene TRBV5-6; either TRBD1 or TRBD2 may supply D (5 bases each). The CDR3 is 15 amino acids. The V end lost 1 base, the J end lost 5 bases, and 15 bases lay between the germline ends. Germline lookup yields CDR1 SGHDT and CDR2 YYEEEE. CDR3 loop: CASSLWGYVVETQYF. DNA of the CDR3: TGTGCCAGCAGCTTGTGGGGGTACGTGGTGGAGACCCAGTACTTC.